Given below is one T cell receptor (beta chain) in context. What antigen it recognizes has not been identified. Base qualities are not provided; no much larger clone lies one nucleotide away. These data are taken from a study of blood T cell repertoires in COVID-19 (dated by TCRdb to about 2020). Background for the entire study: The collaborator samples originated in the United States, Italy and Spain and spanned the acute and convalescent phases of COVID-19. The prospective study material was composed of cDNA or gDNA derived from T cells, B-cell-depleted T cells, or PBMCs. Subjects who had been exposed to COVID-19, were actively infected with it, or had recovered from it provided the deeply sampled blood TCRbeta repertoires that made up the dataset. The repertoires were released in a freely available public database intended as a resource for research on the immune response to SARS-CoV-2. Samples were obtained from the ongoing ImmuneRACE study (first 160 participants) and from 1,254 subjects provided by 6 global collaborators. A de-identified subject ID, COVID-19 status, age in years and sex were almost always included in the sample metadata. HLA class I and class II types, where available, came from metadata supplied by the sample provider rather than from assay-based typing.

Results and caveats for the whole study, not just this receptor: Clinical and demographic metadata were provided uncurated, with the amount varying by source and participant.

Measured from the cysteine to the phenylalanine, the CDR3 is 16 residues long. Solely the CDR3 DNA is kept, with 48 bases framed from the first base. Reading the germline V gene gives CDR1 SGHAT and CDR2 FQNNGV. The V and J ends are trimmed by 2 bases and 4 bases, leaving 12 bases between them. The collaborating institutions used their own protocols to collect whole blood in K2EDTA tubes. Collaborator samples were shipped for TCRbeta analysis as frozen whole blood, isolated PBMCs, or DNA extracted from either sample type. The immunoSEQ Assay, a bias-controlled multiplex PCR, was used to amplify TCRbeta CDR3 regions from genomic DNA. On the study's bioinformatics: Within the assay, amplification of reference gene primers was used to estimate how many nucleated cells each sample contained. To quantify the absolute abundance of each unique TCRbeta CDR3 rearrangement, sequence reads were collapsed and filtered. Productive Simpson clonality was computed per sample as the square root of Simpson's diversity index over productive rearrangements. The table was pulled from immuneACCESS by TCRdb, which kept in-frame rearrangements only. Such tables lose some clones; where checked, under half of the loss comes from unresolved V genes, and the rest has no known cause. The V and J calls and clone size come from that table; D and trimming were worked out from the DNA. The sample includes about 210,000 clones, with roughly 90% observed a single time. Around 1.5% of the sample rests with the top ten.

This chain is built from TRBV11-2 and TRBJ1-6; perhaps TRBD1 is the D gene, with 6 bases matching. Sequenced sample: peripheral blood. This TCR came from a man younger than 30 with active or convalescent COVID-19. The CDR3 region: CASSLFVGAYNSPLHF. The nucleotides read TGTGCCAGCAGCTTATTTGTGGGGGCTTATAATTCACCCCTCCACTTT.